This T cell receptor (beta chain) was sequenced in a study of CD8 T cells in Susac syndrome. With 6 bases clipped from V and 0 bases from J, the junction kept 2 bases outside the gene matches. The CDR3 has 15 amino acids. In germline, CDR1 is SNHLY, CDR2 FYNNEI. An input of roughly 0.45 to 1 ug of RNA was subjected to reverse transcription using random hexamers. TCRdb itself ran the immunoSEQ multiplex PCR reads through MiXCR, one entry per CDR3 protein. The data hold about 140,000 distinct CDR3 sequences, with roughly 96% observed a single time. The chain has TRBV2 and TRBJ2-7, with TRBD2 identical over 13 bases. Material: CD4+ T cells from PBMCs. The sequence was obtained from a human donor with multiple sclerosis. The CDR3 coding sequence is TGTGCCAGCAGGAGACTAGCGGGGGGCTCCTACGAGCAGTACTTC. It encodes CASRRLAGGSYEQYF. The full variable domain, completed using reference TRBV2 and TRBJ2-7, is EPEVTQTPSHQVTQMGQEVILRCVPISNHLYFYWYRQILGQKVEFLVSFYNNEISEKSEIFDDQFSVERPDGSNFTLKIRSTKLEDSAMYFCASRRLAGGSYEQYFGPGTRLTVT.